This TCR beta chain appears in the sequencing data of a study of blood T cell repertoires in COVID-19. Looking at the study overall: Whether acute or convalescent, the COVID-19 samples came from the United States, Italy and Spain.

V lost 2 bases and J lost 3; bases outside the gene matches: 4. The CDR3 has 16 amino acids. Germline V CDR1 and CDR2: SGHTA, FQGNSA. Repertoires were generated with immunoSEQ multiplex PCR, while TCRdb's copy carries only in-frame clones and drops some. The table lists about 130,000 clones, roughly 85% of them singletons, with around 4.5% in the top ten. Material: peripheral blood. V gene TRBV7-2 combines with J gene TRBJ2-7; 13 bases line up with TRBD2. The TCR comes from a human donor in a cohort sampled during active COVID-19. CDR3 nucleotides: TGTGCCAGCAGCTTACGACTAGCGGGGGGAGGCTACGAGCAGTACTTC. Its protein product is CASSLRLAGGGYEQYF.